This T cell receptor beta chain was recorded in a study of regulatory T cells in long-lasting Graves disease. As regards this clonotype: Its antigen is not known.

From germline, CDR1 is MGHRA and CDR2 YSYEKL. The CDR3 spans 13 residues. Losses at the gene ends were 1 base for V and 7 bases for J; bases not matched to a gene: 4. Assembly of TCR beta libraries relied on iRepertoire HTBI primers together with Arm-PCR of CDR3 regions. One entry per CDR3 protein, called by TCRdb with MiXCR from the multiplex PCR reads. The data show about 440,000 distinct CDR3 sequences, over 15% seen once. Notes on the study in general: With a small sample size, accuracy may have been reduced.

Time point meaning: newly diagnosed GD, antithyroid drugs for less than 3 months. The authors made the TCR library using RNA they extracted from PBMCs. A roughly 10-milliliter sample of peripheral blood was drawn into EDTA tubes. This sample was shared with a second study, whose subject was T cells in Graves' hyperthyroidism and ophthalmopathy. That investigation notes: A first-round RT-PCR of the TCR CDR3 used the HTBI primer set.

Sequenced material: peripheral blood mononuclear cells (PBMCs), taken at new diagnosis, from a patient treated with antithyroid drugs. The sequence came from a young woman with Graves disease. The chain uses TRBV4-1 and TRBJ2-7; 7 bases line up with TRBD1. Written as DNA, the CDR3 is TGCGCCAGCAGCCAAGGGGACAGCAGGGAGCAGTACTTC. Translating gives CASSQGDSREQYF.